This TCR beta chain was recovered during a study of CD8 T cells in ankylosing spondylitis (TCRdb year 2017). Some background on the complete study: T cell receptor beta repertoires were profiled in healthy donors and ankylosing spondylitis patients so that disease-linked TCR variants could be found. In total, the full study cohort was made up of roughly 110 healthy donors and approximately 24 ankylosing spondylitis patients. Peripheral blood was sampled, and synovial fluid was also collected from ankylosing spondylitis patients.

Sequencing took place on an Illumina HiSeq 2500. Quantitative 5'-RACE with molecular barcodes was used to prepare TCR beta libraries. Regarding the original processing steps: A new computational method, built on a probabilistic model of VDJ rearrangement, was used to identify disease-linked TCR variants. TCRdb applied fastp at Q25 and MiXCR to the public reads, then kept only in-frame beta chains. Every CDR3 protein is listed once, alongside the most common genes and DNA of its rows. TCRdb's processing, not the authors', yielded these V and J calls. The sample table records around 430,000 distinct CDR3 sequences; over 15% of these occur just once. 0.85% to 1.3% of the sample belongs to the ten largest clones. What the research found in general, with its limitations: Some of the motif variants had been reported before in the synovial fluid and blood of reactive arthritis patients, a finding that suggests common disease-initiation mechanisms. A TCR beta motif of several highly homologous amino acid variants appeared characteristic of blood from ankylosing spondylitis patients. The disease-linked clones were reported as significantly enriched in matched synovial fluid samples from ankylosing spondylitis patients. In peripheral blood, the disease-linked clones were found at relatively low frequencies and had a CD8+ phenotype.

This clonotype has just a few counts. This clone's antigen is unknown. Per-base qualities were not stored, and no clone one base away is much larger. Clipping removes 4 bases from V and 7 bases from J, with 7 as the unmatched junction base count. The CDR3 goes from the cysteine to the phenylalanine over 15 residues. Of all the DNA, just the CDR3 is kept, 45 bases in frame from base 1. Per the germline V gene, KGHDR is the CDR1 and SFDVKD is the CDR2. This sequence was found in a male donor with ankylosing spondylitis. The sequencing input was blood, either unsorted or a sorted T cell fraction (not recorded which). The chain couples TRBV24-1 to TRBJ2-1, and 9 junctional nucleotides match TRBD2. The CDR3 loop reads CATSDPASGANEQFF. The nucleotide sequence is given as TGTGCCACCAGTGACCCCGCTAGCGGGGCTAATGAGCAGTTCTTC.